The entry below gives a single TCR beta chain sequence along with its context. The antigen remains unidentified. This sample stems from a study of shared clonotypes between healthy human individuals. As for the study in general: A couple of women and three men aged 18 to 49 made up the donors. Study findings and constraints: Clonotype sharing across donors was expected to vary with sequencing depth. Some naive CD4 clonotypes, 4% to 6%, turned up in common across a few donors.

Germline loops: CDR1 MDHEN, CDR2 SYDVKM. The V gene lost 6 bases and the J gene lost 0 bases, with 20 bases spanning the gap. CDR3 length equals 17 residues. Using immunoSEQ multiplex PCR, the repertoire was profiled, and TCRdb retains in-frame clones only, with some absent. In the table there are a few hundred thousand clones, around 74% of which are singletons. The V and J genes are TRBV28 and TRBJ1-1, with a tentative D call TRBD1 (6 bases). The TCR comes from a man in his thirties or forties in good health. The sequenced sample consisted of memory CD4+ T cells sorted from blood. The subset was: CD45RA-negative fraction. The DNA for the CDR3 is TGTGCCAGCAGCCACCCTAGGACAGTGTCCATGAACACTGAAGCTTTCTTT. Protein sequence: CASSHPRTVSMNTEAFF.